The rows below give T cell receptor beta chains drawn from one sample of a study of vaccination effects on CD4 cells after COVID-19. Their recognized antigens are unknown. Assay used: immunoSEQ multiplex PCR; TCRdb lists only in-frame clones, some missing. The sample lists 65,000 to 70,000 clones, about 80% seen once, with about 0.91% in the top ten. Sequencing was performed on CD4+ T cells from PBMCs cultured with HCoV-OC43 spike peptides, taken after COVID-19 vaccination. These receptors were taken from a human donor who received a COVID-19 vaccine. Both conserved end residues are trimmed from each CDR3.

v_call	j_call	cdr3_aa
TRBV4-1	TRBJ1-2	ASSQETGTIIYGYT
TRBV6-1	TRBJ2-5	ASSDPQGGWTETQY
TRBV12-5	TRBJ2-5	ASGLVLSGGVETQY
TRBV12-3/TRBV12-4	TRBJ1-1	ASSFSITEAF
TRBV5-1	TRBJ1-1	ASSPQGTGMTEAF
TRBV5-5	TRBJ1-2	ASSLGTRSGFNYGYT
TRBV28	TRBJ2-5	ASSLTGLRTQY
TRBV7-9	TRBJ1-5	ASSRTGKGQPQH
TRBV5-1	TRBJ1-1	ASSLGSTGTTEAF
TRBV15	TRBJ1-1	ATTNLRSSNTEAF
TRBV24-1	TRBJ1-2	ATSPGQGATGYT